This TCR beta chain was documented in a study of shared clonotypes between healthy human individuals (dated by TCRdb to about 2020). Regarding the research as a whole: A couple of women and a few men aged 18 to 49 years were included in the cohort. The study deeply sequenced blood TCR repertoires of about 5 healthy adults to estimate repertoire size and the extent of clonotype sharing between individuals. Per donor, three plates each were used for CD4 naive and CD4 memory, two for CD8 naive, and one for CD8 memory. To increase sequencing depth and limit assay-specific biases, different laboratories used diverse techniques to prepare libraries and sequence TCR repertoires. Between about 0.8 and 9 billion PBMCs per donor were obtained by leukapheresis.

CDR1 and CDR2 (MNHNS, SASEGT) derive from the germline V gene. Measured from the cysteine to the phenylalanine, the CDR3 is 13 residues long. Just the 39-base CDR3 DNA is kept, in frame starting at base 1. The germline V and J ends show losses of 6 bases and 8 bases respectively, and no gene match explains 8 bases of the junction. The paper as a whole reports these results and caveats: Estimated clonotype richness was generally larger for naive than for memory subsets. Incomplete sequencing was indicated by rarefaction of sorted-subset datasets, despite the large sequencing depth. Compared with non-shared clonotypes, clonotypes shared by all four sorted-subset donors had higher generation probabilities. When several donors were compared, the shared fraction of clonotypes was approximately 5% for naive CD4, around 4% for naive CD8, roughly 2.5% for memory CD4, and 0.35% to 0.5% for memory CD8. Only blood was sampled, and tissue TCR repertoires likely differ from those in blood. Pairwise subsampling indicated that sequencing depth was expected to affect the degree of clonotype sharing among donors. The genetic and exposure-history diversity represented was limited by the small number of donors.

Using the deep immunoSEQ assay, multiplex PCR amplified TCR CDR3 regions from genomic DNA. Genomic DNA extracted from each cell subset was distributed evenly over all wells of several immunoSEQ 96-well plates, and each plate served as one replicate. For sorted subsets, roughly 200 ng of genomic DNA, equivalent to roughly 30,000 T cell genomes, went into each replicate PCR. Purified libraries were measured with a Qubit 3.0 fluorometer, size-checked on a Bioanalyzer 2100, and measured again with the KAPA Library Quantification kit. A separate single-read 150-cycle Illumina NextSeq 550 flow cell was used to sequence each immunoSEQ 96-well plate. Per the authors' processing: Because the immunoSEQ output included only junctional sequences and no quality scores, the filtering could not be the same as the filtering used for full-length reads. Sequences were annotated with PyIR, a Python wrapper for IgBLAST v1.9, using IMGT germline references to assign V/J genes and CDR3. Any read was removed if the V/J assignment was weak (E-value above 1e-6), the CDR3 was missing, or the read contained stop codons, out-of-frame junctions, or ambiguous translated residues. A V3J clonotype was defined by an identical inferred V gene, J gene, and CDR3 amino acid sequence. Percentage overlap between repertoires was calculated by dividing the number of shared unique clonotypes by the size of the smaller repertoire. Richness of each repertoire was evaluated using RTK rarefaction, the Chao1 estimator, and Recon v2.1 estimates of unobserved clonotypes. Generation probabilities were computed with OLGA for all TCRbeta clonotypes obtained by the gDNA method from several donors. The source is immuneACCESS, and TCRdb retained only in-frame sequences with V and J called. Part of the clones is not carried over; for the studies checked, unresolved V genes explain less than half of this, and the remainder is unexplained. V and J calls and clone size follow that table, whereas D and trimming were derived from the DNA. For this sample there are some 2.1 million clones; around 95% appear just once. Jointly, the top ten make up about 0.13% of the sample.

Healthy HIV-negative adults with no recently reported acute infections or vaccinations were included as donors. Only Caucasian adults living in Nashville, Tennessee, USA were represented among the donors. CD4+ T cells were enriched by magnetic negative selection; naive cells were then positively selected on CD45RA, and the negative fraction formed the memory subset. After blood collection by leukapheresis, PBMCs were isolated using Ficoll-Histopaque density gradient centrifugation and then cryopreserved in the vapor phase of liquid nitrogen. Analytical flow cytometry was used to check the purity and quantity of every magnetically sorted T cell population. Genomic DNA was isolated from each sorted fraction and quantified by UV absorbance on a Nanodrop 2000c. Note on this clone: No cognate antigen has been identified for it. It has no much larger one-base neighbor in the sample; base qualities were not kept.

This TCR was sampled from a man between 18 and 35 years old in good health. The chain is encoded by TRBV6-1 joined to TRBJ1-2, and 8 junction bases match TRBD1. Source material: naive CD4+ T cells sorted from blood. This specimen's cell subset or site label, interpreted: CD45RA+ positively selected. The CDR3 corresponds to CASRQTGAGGYTF. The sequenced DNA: TGTGCCAGCAGGCAGACAGGGGCGGGAGGCTACACCTTC.